This T cell receptor (beta chain) is from a study of human T cells and chemical hapten exposure (dated by TCRdb to the early 2020s). Concerning the study at large: For sensitization, 2% DPC in acetone was applied to a roughly 2 cm by roughly 2 cm area of upper inner arm skin. Patients additionally received weekly therapeutic DPC doses to the scalp throughout the roughly 24-week study period. Patch testing on the upper back used Finn chambers containing 0.01% DPC, with scoring done after 6 days according to International Contact Dermatitis Research Group standards. Alopecia areata with under or over 50% scalp involvement, alopecia totalis and alopecia universalis were represented in the patient cohort, which was mostly female. Libraries were pooled for sequencing, and per-sample TCR yields varied mainly because of small differences in library volumes within the pool. Peripheral blood TCR repertoire changes were tracked in vivo in alopecia patients during primary and secondary sensitization to the hapten diphenylcyclopropenone (DPC). Blood samples were taken from patients before sensitization (week 0) and at 2, 6 and about 24 weeks after DPC sensitization. Twenty-nine alopecia patients gave blood for TCR sequencing at one to four time points (pre-sensitization, 2, 6 and 24 weeks). Paper-wide results and their limitations: All patients had alopecia, a presumed autoimmune disease, so their immune response might differ from that of healthy individuals. DPC sensitization did not change how many TCRs were above 1 in 1000 frequency, and no evidence was found of alterations in global repertoire structure. After repeated subsampling, the strength of the expansion versus patch-test correlation and the threshold at which it became significant changed. Expanded TCRs formed significantly more large CDR3 similarity clusters than pre-sensitization or healthy control sets, consistent with antigen-driven responses. The number of PT1 expanded TCRs positively correlated with patch test score, significant at thresholds 8, 16 and 32 but not 4.

Receptor amplification or capture employed RACE. Sequencing was carried out with a NextSeq 500. During library preparation, unique molecular identifiers were attached to individual cDNA molecules so that TCRs could be counted in a quantitative, reproducible way. Each blood RNA sample was used to sequence both TCR alpha and TCR beta chains. Concerning the study's data processing: A median of roughly 98,000 TCRs per sample was observed, with a range of 23,224 to 690,600. The Decombinator software suite was used to annotate the V, J and CDR3 of the TCR reads. To make PS versus PT1 abundance plots, every sample was subsampled to the same number of TCRs (28,000). Expanded TCRs were defined as absent before sensitization and observed at least eight times at the 2-week time point. The raw public data were reprocessed by TCRdb itself: fastp quality trimming at Q25, MiXCR clonotype calling, in-frame beta chains only. Here each entry gathers all rows of one CDR3 protein and keeps the most common genes and DNA. These V and J calls rely on TCRdb rather than the paper's analysis. This sample holds tens of thousands of distinct CDR3 sequences; 9.9% were observed only once. The ten largest clones add up to around a sixth of the sample.

The CDR3 contains 13 residues, cysteine and phenylalanine counted. The entry retains the CDR3 DNA only, 39 bases that are in frame from base 1. For CDR1 and CDR2, the germline V gene lists ENHRY and SYGVKD. V was cut back by 8 bases and J by 2 bases, leaving a gap of 11 bases between them. For this clonotype: No antigen is known for it. Per-nucleotide qualities are absent, and no much larger clonotype sits a single base away.

In light of the paper, this sample's time point label describes: patch test 3, about 24 weeks after DPC sensitization. This specimen's treatment or condition label, interpreted: therapeutic diphenylcyclopropenone sensitization with weekly scalp DPC. At every patch-test visit, the blood draw took place before the patch test was put on. Patients were considered eligible if aged 18 to 70, diagnosed with alopecia and deemed suitable for DPC therapy, and patients were excluded if pregnant. Unfractionated whole blood was collected in Tempus Blood RNA tubes, and total RNA was extracted from that blood. The sequence came from a woman between 40 and 55 years old with alopecia areata. Some clones in this sample may be carry-over from other donors' samples. Sequencing was performed on whole blood, taken in connection with sensitization to the hapten diphenylcyclopropenone (DPC). The chain was built from TRBV10-3 and TRBJ2-3, with the D segment identity uncertain. This receptor has the CDR3 CAISGRNTDTQYF. The DNA is TGTGCCATCTCAGGTCGAAACACAGATACGCAGTATTTT.